This is a list of T cell receptor beta chains from one sample in a study of cytomegalovirus exposure and HLA in healthy donors. The table came from immunoSEQ multiplex PCR; TCRdb's copy has only in-frame clones and leaves some out. This sample carries 200,000 or so clones, approximately 78% of them seen once, and the ten largest clones take approximately 6.5%. The sequenced sample consisted of PBMCs. Source of these receptors: a woman aged 50 to 60 in good health and CMV-seropositive. Each CDR3 is given with its conserved first and last residue. Each record gives: D gene, V gene, CDR3 length, J gene, clone size, CDR3 DNA, CDR3 protein. D genes are given only for firm matches. For some rows the clone size is stated as once, few or many, or as a class when expanded; others skip it.

>.|TRBV28|16|TRBJ1-5|.
TGTGCCAGCACCTTAGGGCAGGGATATCGCAATCAGCCCCAGCATTTT
CASTLGQGYRNQPQHF
>.|TRBV27|13|TRBJ1-6|.
TGTGCCAGCAGTTTCGGCTATAATTCACCCCTCCACTTT
CASSFGYNSPLHF
>TRBD2|TRBV7-9|17|TRBJ2-1|.
TGTGCCAGCAGCTTAGTCTCTAGCGGGAGGGCCGTGAATGAGCAGTTCTTC
CASSLVSSGRAVNEQFF
>.|TRBV23-1|13|TRBJ1-1|.
TGCGCCAGCAGTCATGTCCAAAACACTGAAGCTTTCTTT
CASSHVQNTEAFF
>.|TRBV27|13|TRBJ1-6|.
TGTGCCAGCTGTCGGGGATATAATTCACCCCTCCACTTT
CASCRGYNSPLHF
>.|TRBV6-1|15|TRBJ2-7|once
TGTGCCAGCAGTGAAGCGGTGGACAACCTTAGGGAGCAGTACTTC
CASSEAVDNLREQYF
>TRBD1|TRBV5-1|14|TRBJ2-5|.
TGCGCCAGCAGCTCCGGGACAGGGGGCCTTGAGCAGTACTTC
CASSSGTGGLEQYF
>TRBD1|TRBV9|14|TRBJ2-7|.
TGTGCCAGCAGCTCCGGGACAGGAGGTTACGAGCAGTACTTC
CASSSGTGGYEQYF
>.|TRBV28|14|TRBJ2-7|once
TGTGCCAGCAGTCGCCGCTGGGCTGACTACGAGCAGTACTTC
CASSRRWADYEQYF
>.|TRBV5-1|12|TRBJ2-2|.
TGCGCCAGCAGCCTGAACACCGGGGAGCTGTTTTTT
CASSLNTGELFF
>TRBD1|TRBV28|12|TRBJ1-2|.
TGTGCCAGCACTATACAGGGGGCTGGCTACACCTTC
CASTIQGAGYTF
>TRBD2|TRBV7-9|14|TRBJ2-1|.
TGTTCCAGCAGCCTGGGGGGGTCGGACAATGAGCAGTTCTTC
CSSSLGGSDNEQFF
>TRBD1|TRBV11-2|15|TRBJ2-2|.
TGTGCCAGCAGACCACAGGGGGCCGGCACCGGGGAGCTGTTTTTT
CASRPQGAGTGELFF
>TRBD2|TRBV10-3|16|TRBJ2-3|few
TGTGCCATCAGTGCCTACTCGACTAGCAAGACTGATACGCAGTATTTT
CAISAYSTSKTDTQYF
>TRBD1|TRBV5-1|14|TRBJ1-1|.
TGCGCCAGCAGGACAGGGGACCGCAACCGCGGAGCTTTCTTT
CASRTGDRNRGAFF
>.|TRBV12-5|12|TRBJ2-1|.
TGTGCTAGTGGTTTGGAAGGAGCGCCACGGTTCTTC
CASGLEGAPRFF
>.|TRBV5-1|15|TRBJ2-6|.
TGCGCCAGCAGCTTGGCACTCTCTGGGGCCAACGGCCTGACTTTC
CASSLALSGANGLTF
>.|TRBV19|14|TRBJ2-7|.
TGTGCCACCGTGGGGGGAGAAGGGGTCCGCGAGCAGTACTTC
CATVGGEGVREQYF
>TRBD2|TRBV29-1|17|TRBJ2-2|.
TGCAGCGCTACGGTGACTAGCGGGGGCCTCAGGGCCGGGGAGCTGTTTTTT
CSATVTSGGLRAGELFF
>.|TRBV2|13|TRBJ1-2|.
TGTGCCAGCAGTGAAGGGGGGCGCAGTGGCTACACCTTC
CASSEGGRSGYTF
>TRBD1|TRBV7-2|15|TRBJ1-4|.
TGTGCCAGCAGCTTAGCCGGGACAGTTAATGAAAAACTGTTTTTT
CASSLAGTVNEKLFF
>TRBD1|TRBV7-9|15|TRBJ1-3|.
TGTGCCGGGGGGACAGGAGCCGACTCTGGAAACACCATATATTTT
CAGGTGADSGNTIYF
>TRBD1|TRBV12-5|17|TRBJ1-1|.
TGTGCTAGTGGTCCCAACGCTAAGGGACAGATTAACACTGAAGCTTTCTTT
CASGPNAKGQINTEAFF
>TRBD1|TRBV18|17|TRBJ1-4|.
TGTGCCAGCTCACCTATCGGGACAGGGGGCTATGATGAAAAACTGTTTTTT
CASSPIGTGGYDEKLFF
>.|TRBV29-1|13|TRBJ1-4|few
TGCAGCGTTGTGGGCAGAAATAATGAAAAACTGTTTTTT
CSVVGRNNEKLFF
>.|TRBV9|15|TRBJ2-3|.
TGTGCCAGCAGCGAGGCGGGGGCCCGAAGAGATACGCAGTATTTT
CASSEAGARRDTQYF
>TRBD2|TRBV11-3|14|TRBJ2-1|.
TGTGCCAGCAGCCCCGGGACTAGTGCCAATGAGCAGTTCTTC
CASSPGTSANEQFF
>.|TRBV29-1|13|TRBJ1-1|.
TGCAGCGTTGAAGTCCAGGGAAACACTGAAGCTTTCTTT
CSVEVQGNTEAFF
>TRBD2|TRBV27|16|TRBJ2-7|.
TGTGCCAGCAGCCCCGTTCGCGGGGGGGCCCACTACGAGCAGTACTTC
CASSPVRGGAHYEQYF
>.|TRBV6-5|15|TRBJ1-1|.
TGTGCCAGCAGTTACTCGAACAGGCTGAACACTGAAGCTTTCTTT
CASSYSNRLNTEAFF
>TRBD1|TRBV7-3|12|TRBJ2-1|.
TGTGCCAGCAGCGCGACAGGGGATGAGCAGTTCTTC
CASSATGDEQFF
>TRBD1|TRBV6-5|14|TRBJ1-3|.
TGTGCCACCCGGAGGGACAGCTCGGGAAACACCATATATTTT
CATRRDSSGNTIYF
>TRBD1|TRBV10-3|15|TRBJ2-2|.
TGTGCCATCAGTTCCCGGACAGGGGGTCCCGGGGAGCTGTTTTTT
CAISSRTGGPGELFF